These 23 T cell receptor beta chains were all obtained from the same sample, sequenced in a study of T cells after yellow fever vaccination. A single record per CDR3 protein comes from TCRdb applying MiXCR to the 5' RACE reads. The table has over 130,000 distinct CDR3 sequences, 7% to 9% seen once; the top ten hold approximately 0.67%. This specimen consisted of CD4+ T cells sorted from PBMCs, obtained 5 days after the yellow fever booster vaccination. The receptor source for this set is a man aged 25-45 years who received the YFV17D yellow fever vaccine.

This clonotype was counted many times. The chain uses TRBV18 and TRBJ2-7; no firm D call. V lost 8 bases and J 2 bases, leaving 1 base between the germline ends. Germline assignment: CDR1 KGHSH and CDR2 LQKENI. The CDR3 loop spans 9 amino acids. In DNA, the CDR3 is TGTGCCAGCACCTACGAGCAGTACTTC. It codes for CASTYEQYF.

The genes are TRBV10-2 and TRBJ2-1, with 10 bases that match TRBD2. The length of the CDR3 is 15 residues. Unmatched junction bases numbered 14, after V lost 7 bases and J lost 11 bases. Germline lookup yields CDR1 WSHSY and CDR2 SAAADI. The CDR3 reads CASTRAGGATGQQFF. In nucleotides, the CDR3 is TGCGCCAGCACCAGAGCGGGAGGGGCTACAGGACAGCAGTTCTTC.

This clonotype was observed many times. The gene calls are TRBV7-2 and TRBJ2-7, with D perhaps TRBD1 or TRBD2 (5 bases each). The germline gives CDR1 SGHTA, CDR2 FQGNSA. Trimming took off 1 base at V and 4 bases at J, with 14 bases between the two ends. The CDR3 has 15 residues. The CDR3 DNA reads TGTGCCAGCAGCTTAGGGGGGACGGGGCGGTACGAGCAGTACTTC. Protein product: CASSLGGTGRYEQYF.

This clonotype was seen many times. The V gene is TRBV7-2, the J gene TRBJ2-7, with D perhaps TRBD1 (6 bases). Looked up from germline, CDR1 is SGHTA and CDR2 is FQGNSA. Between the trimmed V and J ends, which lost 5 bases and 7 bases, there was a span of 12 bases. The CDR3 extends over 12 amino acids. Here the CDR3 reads CASSRQVSEQYF. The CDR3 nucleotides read TGTGCCAGCAGCCGACAGGTGTCGGAGCAGTACTTC. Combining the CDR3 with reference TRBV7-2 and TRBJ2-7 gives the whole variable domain GAGVSQSPSNKVTEKGKDVELRCDPISGHTALYWYRQSLGQGLEFLIYFQGNSAPDKSGLPSDRFSAERTGGSVSTLTIQRTQQEDSAVYLCASSRQVSEQYFGPGTRLTVT.

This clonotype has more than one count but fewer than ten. In DNA form, the CDR3 reads TGTGCCACCAGTGATTTGGGATGGTCCCAGCATTTT. It codes for CATSDLGWSQHF. The chain combines TRBV24-1 with TRBJ1-5; unclear D gene. CDR1 KGHDR and CDR2 SFDVKD come from the germline V gene. The length of the CDR3 is 12 residues. V lost 0 bases and J lost 11, with 7 bases in between.

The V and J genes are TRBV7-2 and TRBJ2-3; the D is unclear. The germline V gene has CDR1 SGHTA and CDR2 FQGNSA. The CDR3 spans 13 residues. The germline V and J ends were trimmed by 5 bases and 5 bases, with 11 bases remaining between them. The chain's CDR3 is CASSATTGDTQYF. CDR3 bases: TGTGCCAGCAGCGCTACCACCGGAGATACGCAGTATTTT.

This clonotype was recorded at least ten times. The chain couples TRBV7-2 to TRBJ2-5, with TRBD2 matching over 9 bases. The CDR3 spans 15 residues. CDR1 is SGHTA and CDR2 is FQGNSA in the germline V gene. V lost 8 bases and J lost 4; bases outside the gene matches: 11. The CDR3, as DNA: TGTGCCAGCCGAATGGGGGCGGGAGGGCGAGAGACCCAGTACTTC. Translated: CASRMGAGGRETQYF.

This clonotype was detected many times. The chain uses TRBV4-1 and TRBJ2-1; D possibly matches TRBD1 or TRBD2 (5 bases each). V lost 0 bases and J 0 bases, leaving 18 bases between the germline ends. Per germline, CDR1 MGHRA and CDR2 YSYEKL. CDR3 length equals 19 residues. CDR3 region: CASSQDRDRGASSYNEQFF. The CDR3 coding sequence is TGCGCCAGCAGCCAAGATCGTGACAGAGGGGCTAGCTCCTACAATGAGCAGTTCTTC.

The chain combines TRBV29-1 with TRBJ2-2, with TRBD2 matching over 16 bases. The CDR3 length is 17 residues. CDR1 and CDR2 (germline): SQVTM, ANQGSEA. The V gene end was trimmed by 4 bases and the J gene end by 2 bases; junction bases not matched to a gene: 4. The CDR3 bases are TGCAGCGTTGTGGGACTAGCGGGAGGGCCAAACACCGGGGAGCTGTTTTTT. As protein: CSVVGLAGGPNTGELFF.

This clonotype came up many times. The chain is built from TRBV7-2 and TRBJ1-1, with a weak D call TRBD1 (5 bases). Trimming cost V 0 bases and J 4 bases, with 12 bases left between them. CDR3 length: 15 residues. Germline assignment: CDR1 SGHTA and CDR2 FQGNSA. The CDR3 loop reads CASSLAAGEGTEAFF. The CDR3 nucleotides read TGTGCCAGCAGCTTAGCGGCGGGGGAGGGCACTGAAGCTTTCTTT.

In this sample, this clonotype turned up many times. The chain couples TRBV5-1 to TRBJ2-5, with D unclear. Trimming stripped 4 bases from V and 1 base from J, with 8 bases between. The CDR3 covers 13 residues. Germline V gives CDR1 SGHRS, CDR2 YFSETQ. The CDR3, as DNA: TGCGCCAGCAGCAAGTTGCTCCAAGAGACCCAGTACTTC. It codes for CASSKLLQETQYF. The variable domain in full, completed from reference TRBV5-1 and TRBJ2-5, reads KAGVTQTPRYLIKTRGQQVTLSCSPISGHRSVSWYQQTPGQGLQFLFEYFSETQRNKGNFPGRFSGRQFSNSRSEMNVSTLELGDSALYLCASSKLLQETQYFGPGTRLLVL.

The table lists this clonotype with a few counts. The CDR3 is CASSPLGPSGRGEQYF. In nucleotides, the CDR3 is TGTGCCAGCAGCCCCCTGGGGCCTAGCGGGAGGGGCGAGCAGTACTTC. The gene calls are TRBV7-8 and TRBJ2-7; TRBD2 aligns across 12 bases. Germline V gene lookup returns CDR1 SGHVS and CDR2 FQNEAQ. The CDR3 consists of 16 residues. With V trimmed by 5 bases and J by 6 bases, 11 bases remained unmatched.

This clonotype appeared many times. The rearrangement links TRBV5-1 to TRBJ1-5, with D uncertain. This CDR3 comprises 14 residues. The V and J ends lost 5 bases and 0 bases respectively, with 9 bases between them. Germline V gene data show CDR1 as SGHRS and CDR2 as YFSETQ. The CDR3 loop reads CASRDDLSNQPQHF. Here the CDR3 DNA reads TGCGCCAGCAGGGATGACCTTAGCAATCAGCCCCAGCATTTT.

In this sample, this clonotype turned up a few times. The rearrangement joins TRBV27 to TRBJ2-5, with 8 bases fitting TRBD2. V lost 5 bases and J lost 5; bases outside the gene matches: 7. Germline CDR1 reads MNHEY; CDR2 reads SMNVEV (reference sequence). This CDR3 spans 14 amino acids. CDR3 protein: CASSQRASGETQYF. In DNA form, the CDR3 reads TGTGCCAGCAGTCAAAGGGCTAGCGGGGAGACCCAGTACTTC.

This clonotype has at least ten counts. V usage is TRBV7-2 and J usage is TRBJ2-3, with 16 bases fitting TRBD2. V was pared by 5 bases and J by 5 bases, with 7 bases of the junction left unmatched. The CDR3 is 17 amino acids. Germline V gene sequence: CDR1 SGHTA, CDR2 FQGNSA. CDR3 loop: CASSAGTSGRAGDTQYF. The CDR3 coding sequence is TGTGCCAGCAGCGCCGGGACTAGCGGGAGGGCCGGAGATACGCAGTATTTT. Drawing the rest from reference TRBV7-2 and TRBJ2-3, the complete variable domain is GAGVSQSPSNKVTEKGKDVELRCDPISGHTALYWYRQSLGQGLEFLIYFQGNSAPDKSGLPSDRFSAERTGGSVSTLTIQRTQQEDSAVYLCASSAGTSGRAGDTQYFGPGTRLTVL.

In DNA form, the CDR3 reads TGCAGTGCTAGAGCGGGGACCCTAACCTACGAGCAGTACTTC. It translates to CSARAGTLTYEQYF. The rearrangement uses TRBV20-1 and TRBJ2-7, with D tentatively TRBD1 or TRBD2 (5 bases each). The CDR3 spans 14 residues. The germline V gene encodes CDR1 DFQATT and CDR2 SNEGSKA (reference sequence). V dropped 1 base and J dropped 2 bases, with 12 bases sitting between them.

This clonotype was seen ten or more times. The CDR3 nucleotides are TGTGCCAGCAGCTCCCGACCCGCGGGTGGAAACACCATATATTTT. Translated: CASSSRPAGGNTIYF. V usage is TRBV7-8 and J usage is TRBJ1-3; D call uncertain. There are 15 residues in the CDR3. The germline V and J ends were trimmed by 4 bases and 3 bases, with 13 bases remaining between them. Germline V gene lookup returns CDR1 SGHVS and CDR2 FQNEAQ. Full variable domain (outside the CDR3, taken from reference TRBV7-8 and TRBJ1-3): GAGVSQSPRYKVAKRGQDVALRCDPISGHVSLFWYQQALGQGPEFLTYFQNEAQLDKSGLPSDRFFAERPEGSVSTLKIQRTQQEDSAVYLCASSSRPAGGNTIYFGEGSWLTVV.

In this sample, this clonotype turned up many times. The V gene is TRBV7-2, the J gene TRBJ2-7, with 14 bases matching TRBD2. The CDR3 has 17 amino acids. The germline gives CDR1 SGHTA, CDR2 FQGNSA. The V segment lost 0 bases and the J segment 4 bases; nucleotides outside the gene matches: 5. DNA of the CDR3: TGTGCCAGCAGCTTAGCCGGGACTAGCGGGAGTCTGTACGAGCAGTACTTC. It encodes CASSLAGTSGSLYEQYF.

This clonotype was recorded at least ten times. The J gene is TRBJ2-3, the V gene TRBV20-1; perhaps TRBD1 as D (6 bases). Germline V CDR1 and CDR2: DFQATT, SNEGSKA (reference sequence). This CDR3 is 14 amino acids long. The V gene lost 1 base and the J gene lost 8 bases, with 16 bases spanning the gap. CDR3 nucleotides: TGCAGTGCTAGAGCCGGACAGAATGTCGGTACGCAGTATTTT. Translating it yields CSARAGQNVGTQYF.

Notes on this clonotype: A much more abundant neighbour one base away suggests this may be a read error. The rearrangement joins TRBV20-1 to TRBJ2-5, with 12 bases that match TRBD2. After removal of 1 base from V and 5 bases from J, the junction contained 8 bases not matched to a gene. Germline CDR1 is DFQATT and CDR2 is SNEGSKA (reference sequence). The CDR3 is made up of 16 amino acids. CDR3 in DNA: TGCAGTGCTAGAGGGACTAGCGGGAATGGAAGCGAGACCCAGTACTTC. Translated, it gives CSARGTSGNGSETQYF.

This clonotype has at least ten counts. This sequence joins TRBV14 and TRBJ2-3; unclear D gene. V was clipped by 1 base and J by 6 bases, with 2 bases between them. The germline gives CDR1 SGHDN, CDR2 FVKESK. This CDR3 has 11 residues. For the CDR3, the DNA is TGTGCCAGCAGCCAAGTTGATACGCAGTATTTT. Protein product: CASSQVDTQYF.

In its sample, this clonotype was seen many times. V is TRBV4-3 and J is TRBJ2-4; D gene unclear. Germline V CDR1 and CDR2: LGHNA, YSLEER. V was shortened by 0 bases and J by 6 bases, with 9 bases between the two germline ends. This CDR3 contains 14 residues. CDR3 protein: CASSQDWNRNIQYF. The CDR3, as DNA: TGCGCCAGCAGCCAAGATTGGAACCGAAACATTCAGTACTTC.

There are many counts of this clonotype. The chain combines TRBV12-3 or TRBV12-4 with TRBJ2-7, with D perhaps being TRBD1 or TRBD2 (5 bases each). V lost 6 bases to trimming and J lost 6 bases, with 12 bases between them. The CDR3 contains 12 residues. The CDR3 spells CASSLLGVEQYF. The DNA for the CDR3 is TGTGCCAGCAGCCTCCTGGGGGTCGAGCAGTACTTC.